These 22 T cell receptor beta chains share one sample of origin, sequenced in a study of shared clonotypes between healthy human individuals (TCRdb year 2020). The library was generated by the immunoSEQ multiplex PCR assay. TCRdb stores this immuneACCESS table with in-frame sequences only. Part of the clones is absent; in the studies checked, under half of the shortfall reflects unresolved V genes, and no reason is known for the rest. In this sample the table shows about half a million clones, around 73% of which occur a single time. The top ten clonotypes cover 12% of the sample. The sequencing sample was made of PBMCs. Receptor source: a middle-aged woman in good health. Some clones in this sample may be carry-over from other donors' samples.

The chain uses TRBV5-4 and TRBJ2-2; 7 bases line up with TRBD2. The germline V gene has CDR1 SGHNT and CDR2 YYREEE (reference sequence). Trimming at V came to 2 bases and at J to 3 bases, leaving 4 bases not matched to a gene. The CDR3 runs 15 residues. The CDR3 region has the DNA TGTGCCAGCAGCTTAGGCACTAGCGACACCGGGGAGCTGTTTTTT. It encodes CASSLGTSDTGELFF.

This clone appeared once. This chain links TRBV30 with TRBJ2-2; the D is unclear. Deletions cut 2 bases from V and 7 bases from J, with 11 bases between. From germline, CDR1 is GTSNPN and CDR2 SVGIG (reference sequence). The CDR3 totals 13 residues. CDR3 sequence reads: CAWSPTYLGELFF. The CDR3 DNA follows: TGTGCCTGGAGTCCGACATATCTCGGGGAGCTGTTTTTT.

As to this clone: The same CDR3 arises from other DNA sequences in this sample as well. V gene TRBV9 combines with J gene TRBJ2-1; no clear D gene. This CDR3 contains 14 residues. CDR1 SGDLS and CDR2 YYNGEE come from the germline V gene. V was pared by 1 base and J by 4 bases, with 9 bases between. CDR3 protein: CASSVLGTYNEQFF. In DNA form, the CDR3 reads TGTGCCAGCAGCGTACTAGGCACATACAATGAGCAGTTCTTC.

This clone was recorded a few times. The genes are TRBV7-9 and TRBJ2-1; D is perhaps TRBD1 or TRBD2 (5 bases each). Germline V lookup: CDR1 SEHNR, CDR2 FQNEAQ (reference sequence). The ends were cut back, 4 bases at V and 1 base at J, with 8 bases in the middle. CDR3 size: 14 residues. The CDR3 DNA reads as TGTGCCAGCAGCTGGGACCCTTCCTACAATGAGCAGTTCTTC. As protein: CASSWDPSYNEQFF.

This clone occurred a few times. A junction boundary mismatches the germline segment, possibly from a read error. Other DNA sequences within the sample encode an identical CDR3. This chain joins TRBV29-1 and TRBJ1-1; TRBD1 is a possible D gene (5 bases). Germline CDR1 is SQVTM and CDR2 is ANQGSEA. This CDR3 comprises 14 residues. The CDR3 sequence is CSVGKGPMNTEAFF. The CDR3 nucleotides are TGCAGCGTTGGTAAGGGGCCTATGAACACTGAGGCTTTCTTT.

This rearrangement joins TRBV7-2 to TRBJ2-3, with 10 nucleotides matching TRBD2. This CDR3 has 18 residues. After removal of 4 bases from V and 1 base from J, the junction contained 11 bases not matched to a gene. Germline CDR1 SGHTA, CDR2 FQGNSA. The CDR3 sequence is CASSSLAGTTSGTDTQYF. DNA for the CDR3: TGTGCCAGCAGCTCACTAGCGGGGACTACCTCTGGCACAGATACGCAGTATTTT. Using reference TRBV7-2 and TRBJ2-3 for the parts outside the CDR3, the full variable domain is GAGVSQSPSNKVTEKGKDVELRCDPISGHTALYWYRQSLGQGLEFLIYFQGNSAPDKSGLPSDRFSAERTGGSVSTLTIQRTQQEDSAVYLCASSSLAGTTSGTDTQYFGPGTRLTVL.

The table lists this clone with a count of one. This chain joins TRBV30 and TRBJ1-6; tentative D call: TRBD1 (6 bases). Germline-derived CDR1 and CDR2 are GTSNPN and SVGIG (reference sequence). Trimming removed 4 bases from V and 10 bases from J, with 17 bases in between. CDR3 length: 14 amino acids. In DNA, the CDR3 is TGTGCCTGGATGCGGGGGCTAGGGAACTCACCCCTCCACTTT. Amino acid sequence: CAWMRGLGNSPLHF.

The CDR3 reads CASTWDRGYEQYF. As DNA, the CDR3 is TGTGCCAGCACCTGGGACAGGGGTTACGAGCAGTACTTC. The chain has TRBV7-2 and TRBJ2-7; 10 bases map to TRBD1. The V gene's germline CDR1 is SGHTA and CDR2 FQGNSA. V lost 7 bases and J lost 4; bases outside the gene matches: 4. This CDR3 is 13 amino acids long.

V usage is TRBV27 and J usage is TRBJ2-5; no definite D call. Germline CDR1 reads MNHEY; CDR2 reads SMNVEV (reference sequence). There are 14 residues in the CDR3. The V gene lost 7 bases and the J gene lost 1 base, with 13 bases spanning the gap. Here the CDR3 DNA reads TGTGCCAGCAAAGGCCAGGCTATCCAAGAGACCCAGTACTTC. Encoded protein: CASKGQAIQETQYF.

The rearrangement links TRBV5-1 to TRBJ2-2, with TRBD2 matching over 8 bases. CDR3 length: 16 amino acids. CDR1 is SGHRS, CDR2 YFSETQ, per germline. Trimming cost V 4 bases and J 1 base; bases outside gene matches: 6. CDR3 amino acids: CASSLQTSENTGELFF. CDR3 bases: TGCGCCAGCAGCCTTCAGACTAGCGAGAACACCGGGGAGCTGTTTTTT.

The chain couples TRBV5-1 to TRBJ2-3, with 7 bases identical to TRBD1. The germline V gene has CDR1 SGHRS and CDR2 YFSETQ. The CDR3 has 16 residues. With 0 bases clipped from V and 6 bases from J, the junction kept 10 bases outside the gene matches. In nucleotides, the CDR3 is TGCGCCAGCAGCTTGGAGGATCCGGGACAGATGGATACGCAGTATTTT. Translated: CASSLEDPGQMDTQYF.

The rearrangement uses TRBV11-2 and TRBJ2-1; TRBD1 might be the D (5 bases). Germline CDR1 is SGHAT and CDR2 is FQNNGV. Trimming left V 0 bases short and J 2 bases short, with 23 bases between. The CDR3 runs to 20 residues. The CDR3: CASSLDLGQAGNDAYNEQFF. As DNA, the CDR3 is TGTGCCAGCAGCTTAGATTTGGGTCAGGCAGGGAACGACGCCTACAATGAGCAGTTCTTC.

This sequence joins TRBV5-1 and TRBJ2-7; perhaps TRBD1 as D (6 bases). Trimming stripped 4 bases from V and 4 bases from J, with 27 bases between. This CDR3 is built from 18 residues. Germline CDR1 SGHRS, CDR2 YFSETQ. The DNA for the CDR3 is TGCGCCAGCAGCCTAGGGGGTGGACCCGGGACACCTTCTTACGAGCAGTACTTC. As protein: CASSLGGGPGTPSYEQYF.

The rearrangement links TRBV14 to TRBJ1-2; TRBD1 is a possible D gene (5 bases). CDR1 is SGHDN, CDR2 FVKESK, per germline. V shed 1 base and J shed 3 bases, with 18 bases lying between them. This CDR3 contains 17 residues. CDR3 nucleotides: TGTGCCAGCAGCCAAGGGTTGACGGGGCCCGCCTACTATGGCTACACCTTC. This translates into CASSQGLTGPAYYGYTF.

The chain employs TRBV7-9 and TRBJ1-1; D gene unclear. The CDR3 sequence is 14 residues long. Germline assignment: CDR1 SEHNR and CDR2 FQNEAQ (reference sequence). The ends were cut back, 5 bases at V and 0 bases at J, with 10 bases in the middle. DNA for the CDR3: TGTGCCAGCAGCCCCCGGGAGCTGAACACTGAAGCTTTCTTT. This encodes CASSPRELNTEAFF.

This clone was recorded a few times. The CDR3: CASSDTGELFF. The CDR3 DNA sequence: TGTGCCAGCAGTGACACCGGGGAGCTGTTTTTT. This rearrangement joins TRBV28 to TRBJ2-2; no clear D gene. Germline V gives CDR1 MDHEN, CDR2 SYDVKM. The V and J ends lost 5 bases and 3 bases respectively, with 1 base between them. The CDR3 loop spans 11 amino acids.

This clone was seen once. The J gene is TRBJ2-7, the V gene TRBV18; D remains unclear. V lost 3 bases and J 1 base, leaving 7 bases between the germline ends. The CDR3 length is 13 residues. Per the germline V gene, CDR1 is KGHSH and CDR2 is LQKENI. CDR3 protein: CASSPTESYEQYF. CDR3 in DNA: TGTGCCAGCTCACCTACAGAATCCTACGAGCAGTACTTC.

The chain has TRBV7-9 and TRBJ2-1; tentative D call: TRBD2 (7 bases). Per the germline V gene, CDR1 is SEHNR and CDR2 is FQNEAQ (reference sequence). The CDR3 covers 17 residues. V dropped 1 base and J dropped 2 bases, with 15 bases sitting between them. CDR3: CASSLGGGDGPYNEQFF. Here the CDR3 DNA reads TGTGCCAGCAGCTTAGGGGGGGGCGATGGTCCCTACAATGAGCAGTTCTTC.

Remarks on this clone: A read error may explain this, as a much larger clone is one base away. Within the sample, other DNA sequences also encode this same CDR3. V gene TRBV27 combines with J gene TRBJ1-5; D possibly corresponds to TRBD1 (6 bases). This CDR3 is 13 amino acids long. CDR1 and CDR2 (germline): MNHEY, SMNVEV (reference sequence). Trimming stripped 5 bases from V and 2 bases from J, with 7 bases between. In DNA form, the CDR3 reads TGTGCCAGCAGTCGACAGGGCAATCAGCCCCAGCATTTT. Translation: CASSRQGNQPQHF.

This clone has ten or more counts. This chain's CDR3 is CASSPRGDSYEQYF. The CDR3 nucleotides read TGTGCCAGCTCACCACGAGGGGACTCCTACGAGCAGTACTTC. V and J are TRBV18 and TRBJ2-7; D may correspond to TRBD1 or TRBD2 (5 bases each). The ends were cut back, 1 base at V and 0 bases at J, with 7 bases in the middle. CDR1 KGHSH and CDR2 LQKENI come from the germline V gene. This CDR3 has 14 amino acids.

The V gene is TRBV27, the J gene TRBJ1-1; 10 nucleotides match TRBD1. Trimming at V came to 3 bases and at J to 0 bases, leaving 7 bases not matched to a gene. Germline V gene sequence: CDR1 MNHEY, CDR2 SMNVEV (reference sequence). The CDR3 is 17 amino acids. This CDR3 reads CASSLTGGLNLNTEAFF. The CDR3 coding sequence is TGTGCCAGCAGTTTGACAGGGGGCTTGAACCTGAACACTGAAGCTTTCTTT.

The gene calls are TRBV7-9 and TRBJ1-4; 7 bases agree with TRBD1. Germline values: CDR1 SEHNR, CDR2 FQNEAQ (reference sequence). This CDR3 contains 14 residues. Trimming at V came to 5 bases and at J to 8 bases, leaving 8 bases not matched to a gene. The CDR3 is CASSPGQEGEKLFF. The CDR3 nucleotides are TGTGCCAGCAGCCCCGGACAGGAGGGGGAAAAACTGTTTTTT.